These 2 T cell receptor beta chains were sequenced from one sample in a study of cytomegalovirus exposure and HLA in healthy donors. 13 Jbeta primers and 60 Vbeta primers were used for the PCR. TCRdb's copy holds only in-frame clones and misses some; the assay was immunoSEQ multiplex PCR. The sample consists of around 190,000 clones, 65% to 90% of them appearing once. Source material: PBMCs. All receptors come from a woman between 45 and 65 years old in good health and CMV-seronegative.

This clone has a handful of counts. The rearrangement joins TRBV7-9 to TRBJ1-2; D uncertain. Germline loops: CDR1 SEHNR, CDR2 FQNEAQ (reference sequence). The CDR3 has 13 residues. The V gene lost 4 bases and the J gene lost 5 bases, with 11 bases spanning the gap. The CDR3 DNA reads TGTGCCAGCAGCTCGATACTACTTTATGGCTACACCTTC. This translates into CASSSILLYGYTF.

J is TRBJ2-1 and V is TRBV6-1, with TRBD2 as a possible D gene (6 bases). The CDR3 is made up of 16 amino acids. Per germline, CDR1 MNHNS and CDR2 SASEGT. Trimming took 2 bases from V and 2 from J, leaving 13 bases between them. CDR3 loop: CASSESLGGPYNEQFF. The CDR3 region has the DNA TGTGCCAGCAGTGAATCCCTCGGGGGACCCTACAATGAGCAGTTCTTC.